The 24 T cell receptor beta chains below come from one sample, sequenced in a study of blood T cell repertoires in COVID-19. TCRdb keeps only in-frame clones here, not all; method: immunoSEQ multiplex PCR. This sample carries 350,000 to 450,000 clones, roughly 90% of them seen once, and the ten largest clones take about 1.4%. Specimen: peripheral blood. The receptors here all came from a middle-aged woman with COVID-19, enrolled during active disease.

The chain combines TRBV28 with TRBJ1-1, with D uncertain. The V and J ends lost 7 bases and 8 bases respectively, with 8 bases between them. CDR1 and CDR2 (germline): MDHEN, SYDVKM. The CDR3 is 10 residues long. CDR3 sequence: CASKTTEAFF. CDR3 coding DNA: TGTGCCAGCAAAACAACCGAAGCTTTCTTT.

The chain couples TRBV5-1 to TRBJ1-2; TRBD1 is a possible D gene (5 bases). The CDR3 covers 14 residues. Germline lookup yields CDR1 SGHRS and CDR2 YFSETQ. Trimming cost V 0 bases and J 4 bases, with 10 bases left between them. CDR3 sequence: CASSLGRGGYGYTF. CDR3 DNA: TGCGCCAGCAGCTTGGGAAGGGGAGGCTATGGCTACACCTTC.

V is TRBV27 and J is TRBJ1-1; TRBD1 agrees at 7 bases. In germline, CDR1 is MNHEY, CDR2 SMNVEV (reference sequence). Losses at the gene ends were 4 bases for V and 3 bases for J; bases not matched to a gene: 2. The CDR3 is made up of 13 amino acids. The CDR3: CASSYQGDTEAFF. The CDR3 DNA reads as TGTGCCAGCAGTTACCAGGGGGACACTGAAGCTTTCTTT.

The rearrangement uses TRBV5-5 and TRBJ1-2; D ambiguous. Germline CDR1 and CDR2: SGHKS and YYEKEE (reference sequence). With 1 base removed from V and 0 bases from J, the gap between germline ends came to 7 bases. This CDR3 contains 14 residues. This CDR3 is CASSLPGTNYGYTF. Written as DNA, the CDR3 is TGTGCCAGCAGCTTGCCCGGGACTAACTATGGCTACACCTTC.

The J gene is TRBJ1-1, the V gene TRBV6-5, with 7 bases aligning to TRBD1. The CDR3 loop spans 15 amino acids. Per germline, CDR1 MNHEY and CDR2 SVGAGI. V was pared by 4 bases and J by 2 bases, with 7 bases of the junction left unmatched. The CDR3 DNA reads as TGTGCCAGCAGTTCGTCGACAGGGACCAACACTGAAGCTTTCTTT. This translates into CASSSSTGTNTEAFF.

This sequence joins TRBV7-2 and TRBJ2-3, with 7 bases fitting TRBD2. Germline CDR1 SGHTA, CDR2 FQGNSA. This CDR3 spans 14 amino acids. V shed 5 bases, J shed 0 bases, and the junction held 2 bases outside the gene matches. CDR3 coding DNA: TGTGCCAGCAGCGTTAGCGGGAGCACAGATACGCAGTATTTT. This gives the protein CASSVSGSTDTQYF.

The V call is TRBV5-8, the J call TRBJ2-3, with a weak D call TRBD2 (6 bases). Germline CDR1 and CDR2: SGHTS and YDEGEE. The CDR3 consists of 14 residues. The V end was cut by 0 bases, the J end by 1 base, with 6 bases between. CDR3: CASSLGGGTDTQYF. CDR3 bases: TGTGCCAGCAGCTTGGGCGGGGGCACAGATACGCAGTATTTT.

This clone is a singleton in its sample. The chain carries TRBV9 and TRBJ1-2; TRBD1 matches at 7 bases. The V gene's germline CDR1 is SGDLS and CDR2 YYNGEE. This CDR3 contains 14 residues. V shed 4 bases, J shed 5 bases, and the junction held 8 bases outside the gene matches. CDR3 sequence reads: CASSYTGTEYGYTF. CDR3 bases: TGTGCCAGCAGCTATACCGGGACAGAATATGGCTACACCTTC.

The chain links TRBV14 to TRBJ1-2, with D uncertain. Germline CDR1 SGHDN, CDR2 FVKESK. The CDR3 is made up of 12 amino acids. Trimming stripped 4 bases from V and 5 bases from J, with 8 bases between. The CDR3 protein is CASSPGGYGYTF. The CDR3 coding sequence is TGTGCCAGCAGCCCCGGCGGGTATGGCTACACCTTC.

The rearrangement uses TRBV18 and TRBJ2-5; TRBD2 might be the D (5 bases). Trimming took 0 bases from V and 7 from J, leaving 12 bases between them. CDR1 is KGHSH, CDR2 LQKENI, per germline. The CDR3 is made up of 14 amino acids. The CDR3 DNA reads TGTGCCAGCTCACCACCCGGGGATGAGGTGACCCAGTACTTC. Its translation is CASSPPGDEVTQYF.

In DNA, the CDR3 is TGTGCCAGTAGTATAATACACAGCCCAGAGACCCAGTACTTC. Its translation is CASSIIHSPETQYF. The chain is built from TRBV19 and TRBJ2-5; D is uncertain. The length of the CDR3 is 14 residues. The V gene lost 2 bases and the J gene lost 4 bases, with 11 bases spanning the gap. Germline loops: CDR1 LNHDA, CDR2 SQIVND (reference sequence).

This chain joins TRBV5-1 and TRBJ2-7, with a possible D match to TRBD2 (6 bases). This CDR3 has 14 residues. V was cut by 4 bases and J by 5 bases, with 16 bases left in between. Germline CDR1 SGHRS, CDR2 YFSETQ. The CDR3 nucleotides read TGCGCCAGCAGCCCTGGCGGGACTGAGGACGAGCAGTACTTC. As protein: CASSPGGTEDEQYF.

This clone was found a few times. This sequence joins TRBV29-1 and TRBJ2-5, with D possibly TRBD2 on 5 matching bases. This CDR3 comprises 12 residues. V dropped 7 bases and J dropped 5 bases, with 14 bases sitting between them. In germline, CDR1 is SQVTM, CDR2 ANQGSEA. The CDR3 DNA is TGCAGCGCCGCGGGTGGGTTGGAGACCCAGTACTTC. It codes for CSAAGGLETQYF.

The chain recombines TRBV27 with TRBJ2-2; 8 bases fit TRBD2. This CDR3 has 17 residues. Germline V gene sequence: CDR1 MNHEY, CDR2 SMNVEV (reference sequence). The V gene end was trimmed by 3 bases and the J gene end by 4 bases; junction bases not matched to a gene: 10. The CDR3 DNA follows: TGTGCCAGCAGTTTTATCGGGAGGGCCTTTGCCACCGGGGAGCTGTTTTTT. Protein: CASSFIGRAFATGELFF.

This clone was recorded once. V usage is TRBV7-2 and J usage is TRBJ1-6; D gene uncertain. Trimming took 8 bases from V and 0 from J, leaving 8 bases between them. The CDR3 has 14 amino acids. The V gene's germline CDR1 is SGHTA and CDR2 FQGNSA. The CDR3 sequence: CASRVSSYNSPLHF. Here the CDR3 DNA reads TGTGCCAGCCGAGTGAGCTCCTATAATTCACCCCTCCACTTT. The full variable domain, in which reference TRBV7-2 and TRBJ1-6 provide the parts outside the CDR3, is GAGVSQSPSNKVTEKGKDVELRCDPISGHTALYWYRQSLGQGLEFLIYFQGNSAPDKSGLPSDRFSAERTGGSVSTLTIQRTQQEDSAVYLCASRVSSYNSPLHFGNGTRLTVT.

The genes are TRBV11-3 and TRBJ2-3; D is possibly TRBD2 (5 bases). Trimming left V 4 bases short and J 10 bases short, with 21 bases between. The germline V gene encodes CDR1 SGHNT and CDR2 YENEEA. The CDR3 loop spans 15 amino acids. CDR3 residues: CASSSKADGGSSQYF. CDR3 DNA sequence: TGTGCCAGCAGCTCCAAGGCCGATGGAGGTTCGTCGCAGTATTTT.

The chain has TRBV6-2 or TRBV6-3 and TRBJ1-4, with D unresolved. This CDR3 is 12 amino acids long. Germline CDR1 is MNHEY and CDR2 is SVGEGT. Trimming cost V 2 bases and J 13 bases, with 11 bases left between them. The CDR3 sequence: CASSYLDYGLFF. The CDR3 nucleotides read TGTGCCAGCAGTTACCTGGACTACGGACTGTTTTTT.

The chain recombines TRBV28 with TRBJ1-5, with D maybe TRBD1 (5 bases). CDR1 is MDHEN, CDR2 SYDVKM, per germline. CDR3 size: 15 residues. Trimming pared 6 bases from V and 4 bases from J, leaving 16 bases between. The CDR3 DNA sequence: TGTGCCAGCAGCCCTGGGGGGTATCAAAATCAGCCCCAGCATTTT. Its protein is CASSPGGYQNQPQHF.

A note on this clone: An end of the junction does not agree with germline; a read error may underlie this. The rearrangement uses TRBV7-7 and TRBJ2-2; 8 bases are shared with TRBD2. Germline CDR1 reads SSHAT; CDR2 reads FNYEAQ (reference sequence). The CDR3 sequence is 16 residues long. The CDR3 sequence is CASSLGQAGAVGELFF. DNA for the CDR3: TGTGCTAGCAGCTTGGGGCAAGCGGGAGCTGTCGGGGAGCTGTTTTTT.

CDR3 loop: CASSGGLNEKLFF. The CDR3 region has the DNA TGCGCCAGCAGTGGGGGACTCAATGAAAAACTGTTTTTT. The V and J genes are TRBV5-1 and TRBJ1-4; D might be TRBD1 (5 bases). There are 13 residues in the CDR3. Deletions cut 5 bases from V and 5 bases from J, with 10 bases between. The V gene's germline CDR1 is SGHRS and CDR2 YFSETQ.

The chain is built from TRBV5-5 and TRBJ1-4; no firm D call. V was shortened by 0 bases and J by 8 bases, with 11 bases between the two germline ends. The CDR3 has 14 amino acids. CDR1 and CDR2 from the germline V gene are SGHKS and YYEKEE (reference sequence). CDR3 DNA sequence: TGTGCCAGCAGCTTGGACAGTGATTACGAAAAACTGTTTTTT. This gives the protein CASSLDSDYEKLFF.

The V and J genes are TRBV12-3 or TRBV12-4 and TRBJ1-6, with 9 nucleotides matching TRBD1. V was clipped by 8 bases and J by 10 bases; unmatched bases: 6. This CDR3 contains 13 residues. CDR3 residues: CASVRDRVSPLHF. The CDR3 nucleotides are TGTGCCAGCGTTCGGGACAGGGTCTCACCCCTCCACTTT.

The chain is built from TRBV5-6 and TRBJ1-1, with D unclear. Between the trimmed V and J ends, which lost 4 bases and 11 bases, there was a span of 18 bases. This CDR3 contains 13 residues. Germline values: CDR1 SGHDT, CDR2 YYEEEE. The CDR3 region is CASSERTPTTAFF. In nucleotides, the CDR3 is TGTGCCAGCAGCGAAAGGACCCCGACTACGGCTTTCTTT.

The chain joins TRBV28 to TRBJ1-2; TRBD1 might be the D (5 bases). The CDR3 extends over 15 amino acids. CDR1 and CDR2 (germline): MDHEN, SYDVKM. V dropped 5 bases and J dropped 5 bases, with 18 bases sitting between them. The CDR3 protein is CASSLTAQRRYGYTF. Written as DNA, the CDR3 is TGTGCCAGCAGTCTGACAGCCCAGCGTAGGTATGGCTACACCTTC.